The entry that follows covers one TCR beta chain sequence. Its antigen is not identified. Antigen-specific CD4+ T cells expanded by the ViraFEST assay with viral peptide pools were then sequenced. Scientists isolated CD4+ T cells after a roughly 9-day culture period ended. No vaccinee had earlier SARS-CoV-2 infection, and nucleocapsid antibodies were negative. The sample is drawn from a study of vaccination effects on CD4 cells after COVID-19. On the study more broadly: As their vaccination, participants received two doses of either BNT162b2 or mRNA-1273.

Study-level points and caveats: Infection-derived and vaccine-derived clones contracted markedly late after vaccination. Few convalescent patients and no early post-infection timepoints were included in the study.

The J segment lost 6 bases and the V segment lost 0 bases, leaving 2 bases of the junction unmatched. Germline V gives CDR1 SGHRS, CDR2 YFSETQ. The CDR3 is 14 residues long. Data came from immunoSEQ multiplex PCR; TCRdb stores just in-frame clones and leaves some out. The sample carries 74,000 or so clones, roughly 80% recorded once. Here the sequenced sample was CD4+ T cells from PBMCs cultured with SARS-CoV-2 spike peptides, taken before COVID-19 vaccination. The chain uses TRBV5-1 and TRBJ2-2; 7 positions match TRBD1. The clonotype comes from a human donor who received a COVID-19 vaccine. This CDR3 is CASSLDRGAGELFF. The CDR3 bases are TGCGCCAGCAGCTTGGACAGGGGAGCCGGGGAGCTGTTTTTT.